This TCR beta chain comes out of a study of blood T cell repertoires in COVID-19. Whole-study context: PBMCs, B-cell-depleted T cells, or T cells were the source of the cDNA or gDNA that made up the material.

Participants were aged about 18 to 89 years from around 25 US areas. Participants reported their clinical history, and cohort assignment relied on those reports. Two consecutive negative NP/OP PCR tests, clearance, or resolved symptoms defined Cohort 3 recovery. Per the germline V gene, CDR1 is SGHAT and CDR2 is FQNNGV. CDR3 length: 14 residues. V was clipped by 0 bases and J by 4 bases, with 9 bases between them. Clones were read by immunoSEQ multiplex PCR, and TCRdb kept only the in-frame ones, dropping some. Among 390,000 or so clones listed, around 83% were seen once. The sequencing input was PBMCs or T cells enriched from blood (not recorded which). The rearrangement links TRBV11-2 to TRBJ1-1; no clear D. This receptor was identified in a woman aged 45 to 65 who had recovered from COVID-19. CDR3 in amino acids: CASSLEDAGTEAFF. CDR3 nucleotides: TGTGCCAGCAGCTTAGAGGATGCGGGCACTGAAGCTTTCTTT.